The 22 T cell receptor beta chains reported below all come from one sample, sequenced in a study of blood T cell repertoires in COVID-19. The protocol was immunoSEQ multiplex PCR, while the TCRdb copy is restricted to in-frame clones and leaves out a portion. The table includes about 180,000 clones, approximately 87% detected once. Sample: peripheral blood. Source of these receptors: a man aged 70 or older with active or convalescent COVID-19.

The chain uses TRBV7-8 and TRBJ2-1; 11 positions agree with TRBD2. Germline CDR1 SGHVS, CDR2 FQNEAQ. There are 15 residues in the CDR3. V was clipped by 5 bases and J by 5 bases; unmatched bases: 5. The CDR3 is CASSRSGRDNNEQFF. CDR3 nucleotides: TGTGCCAGCAGCCGTAGCGGGAGGGATAACAATGAGCAGTTCTTC.

This chain uses TRBV11-3 with TRBJ2-1; unclear D gene. V was trimmed by 5 bases and J by 9 bases, leaving 17 bases between them. The CDR3 consists of 14 residues. Germline assignment: CDR1 SGHNT and CDR2 YENEEA. The CDR3 sequence: CASSATSTIGEQFF. CDR3 sequence (DNA): TGTGCCAGCAGCGCGACTTCTACTATCGGTGAGCAGTTCTTC.

The sample holds a few counts of this clone. This chain connects TRBV5-5 to TRBJ2-2; D may be TRBD2 (5 bases). The CDR3 is 15 residues long. Trimming took 0 bases from V and 4 from J, leaving 10 bases between them. Germline V CDR1 and CDR2: SGHKS, YYEKEE (reference sequence). CDR3 region: CASSLVVSGTGELFF. In nucleotides, the CDR3 is TGTGCCAGCAGCTTGGTTGTCAGCGGCACCGGGGAGCTGTTTTTT.

The chain joins TRBV27 to TRBJ1-5; D gene uncertain. Germline CDR1 reads MNHEY; CDR2 reads SMNVEV (reference sequence). CDR3 length equals 15 residues. The V gene lost 4 bases and the J gene lost 1 base, with 11 bases spanning the gap. CDR3 nucleotide sequence: TGTGCCAGCAGTTATCGGGGTATCAGCAATCAGCCCCAGCATTTT. Its protein product is CASSYRGISNQPQHF.

The chain recombines TRBV5-1 with TRBJ2-2; the D is unclear. CDR1 and CDR2 (germline): SGHRS, YFSETQ. There are 11 residues in the CDR3. V lost 10 bases to trimming and J lost 6 bases, with 10 bases between them. CDR3 sequence (DNA): TGCGCCTACCGAGAGGCCGGGGAGCTGTTTTTT. Amino acids: CAYREAGELFF.

V and J are TRBV11-2 and TRBJ2-3, with D possibly being TRBD1 (5 bases). The CDR3 spans 15 residues. The V gene's germline CDR1 is SGHAT and CDR2 FQNNGV. V lost 1 base to trimming and J lost 4 bases, with 12 bases between them. The CDR3 reads CASSLGPREADTQYF. In DNA form, the CDR3 reads TGTGCCAGCAGCTTAGGTCCCAGGGAAGCAGATACGCAGTATTTT.

This chain links TRBV24-1 with TRBJ2-7; 7 bases agree with TRBD1. The J segment lost 6 bases and the V segment lost 0 bases, leaving 10 bases of the junction unmatched. Germline assignment: CDR1 KGHDR and CDR2 SFDVKD. The CDR3 runs to 16 residues. CDR3 region: CATSDLSPTNRGEQYF. CDR3 nucleotides: TGTGCCACCAGTGATTTGTCCCCCACAAACAGGGGCGAGCAGTACTTC.

CDR3 protein: CAWSGRSNQPQHF. DNA of the CDR3: TGTGCCTGGAGTGGCCGGAGCAATCAGCCCCAGCATTTT. The genes are TRBV30 and TRBJ1-5, with D uncertain. This CDR3 has 13 residues. Germline values: CDR1 GTSNPN, CDR2 SVGIG (reference sequence). V lost 1 base to trimming and J lost 1 base, with 5 bases between them. The full variable domain, rest sourced from reference TRBV30 and TRBJ1-5, is SQTIHQWPATLVQPVGSPLSLECTVEGTSNPNLYWYRQAAGRGLQLLFYSVGIGQISSEVPQNLSASRPQDRQFILSSKKLLLSDSGFYLCAWSGRSNQPQHFGDGTRLSIL.

This chain joins TRBV4-3 and TRBJ2-2; tentatively, D is TRBD1 (6 bases). The germline V and J ends were trimmed by 3 bases and 1 base, with 9 bases remaining between them. Germline V gene lookup returns CDR1 LGHNA and CDR2 YSLEER. The CDR3 spans 15 residues. CDR3: CASSQSTGNTGELFF. The CDR3 nucleotides are TGCGCCAGCAGCCAGTCGACAGGGAACACCGGGGAGCTGTTTTTT.

The V gene is TRBV27, the J gene TRBJ1-6, with unresolved D. The CDR3 runs 13 residues. Trimming shortened V by 2 bases and J by 11 bases, and 10 bases separated the two germline ends. The germline gives CDR1 MNHEY, CDR2 SMNVEV (reference sequence). The CDR3 DNA sequence: TGTGCCAGCAGTTTAGGGCAGAGCACACCCCTCCACTTT. Translating gives CASSLGQSTPLHF.

The V gene is TRBV19, the J gene TRBJ1-3; the D is unclear. CDR1 is LNHDA and CDR2 is SQIVND in the germline V gene (reference sequence). This CDR3 is built from 14 residues. V dropped 10 bases and J dropped 2 bases, with 15 bases sitting between them. The CDR3 DNA reads TGTGCCACCTTCACGGGAAAGGCTGGAAACACCATATATTTT. It translates to CATFTGKAGNTIYF.

CDR3 coding DNA: TGTGCCTGGAGTGTGTCGGGGGACAATTCACCCCTCCACTTT. It codes for CAWSVSGDNSPLHF. The chain joins TRBV30 to TRBJ1-6; weak D call: TRBD1 (5 bases). Germline V gene sequence: CDR1 GTSNPN, CDR2 SVGIG (reference sequence). This CDR3 has 14 residues. V was clipped by 0 bases and J by 7 bases, with 10 bases between them.

The chain joins TRBV11-3 to TRBJ2-1, with 9 bases matching TRBD1. Germline-derived CDR1 and CDR2 are SGHNT and YENEEA. V dropped 5 bases and J dropped 6; count of bases not matched to a gene: 8. The length of the CDR3 is 15 residues. This CDR3 reads CASSTDRGGVNEQFF. In nucleotides, the CDR3 is TGTGCCAGCAGCACAGACAGGGGGGGGGTCAATGAGCAGTTCTTC.

This clone was counted a few times. The chain joins TRBV3-1 (or the pseudogene TRBV3-2) to TRBJ1-4; no reliable D call. The V and J ends lost 1 base and 0 bases respectively, with 18 bases between them. Germline V gene sequence: CDR1 LGHDT, CDR2 YNNKEL (reference sequence). This CDR3 contains 19 residues. DNA for the CDR3: TGTGCCAGCAGCCAAGGACTTCATGCCAGCTTGGCAACTAATGAAAAACTGTTTTTT. Protein product: CASSQGLHASLATNEKLFF.

The chain recombines TRBV5-4 with TRBJ2-1; possibly TRBD1 for D (5 bases). The V end lost 0 bases, the J end lost 2 bases, and 9 bases lay between the germline ends. The CDR3 covers 15 residues. Per germline, CDR1 SGHNT and CDR2 YYREEE (reference sequence). In DNA form, the CDR3 reads TGTGCCAGCAGCTTGGTACAGGCCACCTACAATGAGCAGTTCTTC. Protein: CASSLVQATYNEQFF.

This sequence joins TRBV27 and TRBJ1-4; 7 bases align to TRBD1. CDR1 is MNHEY, CDR2 SMNVEV, per germline (reference sequence). The CDR3 covers 16 residues. The ends lost 6 bases at V and 7 bases at J; junction bases unmatched: 14. The CDR3 reads CASRRGQVSALEKLFF. CDR3 sequence (DNA): TGTGCCAGCAGGCGAGGACAGGTCTCGGCCCTTGAAAAACTGTTTTTT.

The V call is TRBV9, the J call TRBJ2-7, with 11 bases lining up with TRBD1. The CDR3 runs 15 residues. J gave up 7 bases and V 4 bases, and 10 bases lay outside the gene matches. Germline CDR1 SGDLS, CDR2 YYNGEE. CDR3 sequence (DNA): TGTGCCAGCAGCCGCGACGGACAGGGGGCGAGGGAGCAGTACTTC. This encodes CASSRDGQGAREQYF.

V is TRBV27 and J is TRBJ2-5; 7 positions agree with TRBD2. This CDR3 region has 13 residues. Losses at the gene ends were 8 bases for V and 4 bases for J; bases not matched to a gene: 7. Germline-derived CDR1 and CDR2 are MNHEY and SMNVEV (reference sequence). CDR3 region: CASSGGWGETQYF. The CDR3 DNA reads TGTGCCAGCTCGGGAGGCTGGGGAGAGACCCAGTACTTC.

This chain joins TRBV18 and TRBJ1-2; the D gene is possibly TRBD1 (6 bases). This CDR3 is built from 15 residues. V was shortened by 3 bases and J by 4 bases, with 15 bases between the two germline ends. CDR1 is KGHSH and CDR2 is LQKENI in the germline V gene. The CDR3 DNA follows: TGTGCCAGCTCACCCAACGGACAGAGCGTCTATGGCTACACCTTC. This gives the protein CASSPNGQSVYGYTF.

This sequence joins TRBV5-1 and TRBJ1-1; 8 nucleotides line up with TRBD1. After removal of 4 bases from V and 3 bases from J, the junction contained 5 bases not matched to a gene. Germline V gene lookup returns CDR1 SGHRS and CDR2 YFSETQ. The CDR3 runs to 14 residues. CDR3 nucleotide sequence: TGCGCCAGCAGCCGGACAGGGAGGGACACTGAAGCTTTCTTT. It encodes CASSRTGRDTEAFF.

This clone was picked up one time. The chain employs TRBV30 and TRBJ1-2; D uncertain. The germline V gene encodes CDR1 GTSNPN and CDR2 SVGIG (reference sequence). CDR3 length: 17 residues. V lost 5 bases and J 0 bases, leaving 22 bases between the germline ends. CDR3 sequence reads: CAWGREAGRSANYGYTF. The CDR3, as DNA: TGTGCCTGGGGACGTGAAGCAGGCAGGTCCGCTAACTATGGCTACACCTTC.

The chain is built from TRBV18 and TRBJ2-1, with D possibly TRBD2 on 6 matching bases. V shed 5 bases and J shed 12 bases, with 20 bases lying between them. The germline CDR1 and CDR2 sequences are KGHSH and LQKENI. This CDR3 has 14 residues. CDR3 nucleotides: TGTGCCAGCTCATCGGCCGGGAGCCCCGGGGGGCAGTTCTTC. As protein: CASSSAGSPGGQFF.